This T cell receptor beta chain was sequenced for a study of beta chain features in type 1 diabetes. Study context: There was similarity between patients and healthy donors in age, gender and cell yields.

The CDR3 is 14 residues long. V was clipped by 2 bases and J by 4 bases; unmatched bases: 2. Looked up from germline, CDR1 is GTSNPN and CDR2 is SVGIG (reference sequence). Expressed TCRB transcripts were sequenced after all isolated RNA was converted to cDNA. Clones were read by immunoSEQ multiplex PCR, and TCRdb kept only the in-frame ones, dropping some. The table records 350,000 to 450,000 clones, around 12% of them present only once. Study outcomes and limitations: Still unanswered here is whether HLA type influences TCRB rearrangement. Shorter TCRB CDR3s, moderately but significantly so, were found in Type 1 diabetes patients in all four CD4+ subsets. Healthy donors had naive, central memory and Treg TCRB repertoires that appeared less similar than those seen among patients.

Comments on this clone: Its antigen is not identified.

The sample comprised naive CD4+ T cells from blood. This receptor was taken from a woman aged 18 to 35 with type 1 diabetes. This rearrangement joins TRBV30 to TRBJ2-6; 7 nucleotides line up with TRBD2. The CDR3 protein is CAWSPGGGANVLTF. The DNA of the CDR3 is TGTGCCTGGAGTCCGGGGGGAGGGGCCAACGTCCTGACTTTC.